A selection of T cell receptor beta chains follows, all from one sample in a study of T cell repertoires in cytomegalovirus infection. TCRdb re-analysed the reads in MiXCR, keeping a single row per CDR3 protein. Of 450,000 to 650,000 distinct CDR3 sequences listed, around 40% are singletons. Antigens of these TCRs are unknown. The starting material was cultured PBMCs, obtained from culture after CMV antigen stimulation. The receptors were sampled from a human donor in good health (CMV status not recorded). Some clones in this sample may be carry-over from other donors' samples. Each CDR3 is given with its conserved first and last residue. D genes are given only for firm matches. Part of the rows lack a size; the others show once, few, many or a class for expanded clones.

d_call j_call clone_size v_call cdr3_nt cdr3_aa
. TRBJ2-7 many TRBV7-2 TGTGCCAGCAGCTACTTGGGGACGGCGGCCTACGAGCAGTACTTC CASSYLGTAAYEQYF
. TRBJ2-5 . TRBV10-3 TGTGCCATCAGGGCAGACACCCAAGAGACCCAGTACTTC CAIRADTQETQYF
. TRBJ2-1 . TRBV7-9 TGTGCCAGCAGCCTGGTACAATCCTACAATGAGCAGTTCTTC CASSLVQSYNEQFF
. TRBJ2-7 . TRBV7-9 TGTGCCAGCAGCCGTCCAGGGGTTGCCGAGCAGTACTTC CASSRPGVAEQYF
. TRBJ2-7 few TRBV10-3 TGTGCCATCAGTGCCCCAGAGGAGTTCTACGAGCAGTACTTC CAISAPEEFYEQYF
. TRBJ1-1 few TRBV18 TGTGCCAGCTCACCGGGTAGACGGTACCCGAACACTGAAGCTTTCTTT CASSPGRRYPNTEAFF
TRBD2 TRBJ2-5 . TRBV20-1 TGCAGTGCTGTGGGGACTAGCGGTACGGGGGGTACCCAGTACTTC CSAVGTSGTGGTQYF
TRBD2 TRBJ2-3 . TRBV25-1 TGTGCCAGCAGTGGGTTCGGGACTAGCGGAGAGAGGGCGAGCACAGATACGCAGTATTTT CASSGFGTSGERASTDTQYF
TRBD1 TRBJ2-3 few TRBV11-2 TGTGCCAGCAGTCCGGACAGGGGGTTGTGGGGCACAGATACGCAGTATTTT CASSPDRGLWGTDTQYF
. TRBJ2-7 many TRBV7-2 TGTGCCAGCAGCTTAGAAGCGGTGTACGAGCAGTACTTC CASSLEAVYEQYF
. TRBJ1-3 . TRBV12-5 TGTGCTAGTGGTGGTGGCCACTCTGGAAACACCATATATTTT CASGGGHSGNTIYF
TRBD2 TRBJ2-1 . TRBV18 TGTGCCAGCTCACCACCTATGGTCCCATCGACTAGCGGCTTCTCCTACAATGAGCAGTTCTTC CASSPPMVPSTSGFSYNEQFF
. TRBJ2-7 few TRBV7-8 TGTGCCGTTGATAGGGCATCGTCCTACGAGCAGTACTTC CAVDRASSYEQYF
. TRBJ2-7 . TRBV29-1 TGCAGCGGACTGAGCTCCTACGAGCAGTACTTC CSGLSSYEQYF
TRBD2 TRBJ2-1 once TRBV5-3 TGTGCCAGCAGCCACCCCGCCAGTGGGAGGGTCGGAAATGAGCAGTTCTTC CASSHPASGRVGNEQFF
TRBD2 TRBJ2-1 once TRBV11-2 TGTGCCAGCAGCTTATTTCGAGACCTAGCGGGAGGGTACTTTGAGCAGTTCTTC CASSLFRDLAGGYFEQFF
TRBD2 TRBJ2-1 . TRBV7-6 TGTGCCAGCAGCCCTCGGACTAGCGGGGGGAGGTGGAATGAGCAGTTCTTC CASSPRTSGGRWNEQFF
. TRBJ2-7 once TRBV6-8 TGTGCCAGCCAAACCAATATAGGAAGGGGGTTTGAGCAGTACTTC CASQTNIGRGFEQYF
. TRBJ2-3 . TRBV5-6 TGTGCCAGCAGCTTCTCGCCAGGGCTCCTCACAGATACGCAGTATTTT CASSFSPGLLTDTQYF
TRBD2 TRBJ2-7 . TRBV12-3/TRBV12-4 TGTGCCAGCAGTTTCCACACTAGCGCGTCAGTCGAGCAGTACTTC CASSFHTSASVEQYF
. TRBJ2-5 many TRBV7-2 TGTGCCAGCAGCTTATTTGAGGGAATGTACCAAGAGACCCAGTACTTC CASSLFEGMYQETQYF
TRBD2 TRBJ2-7 . TRBV7-9 TGTGCCAGCAGCCCAGCGGGGTCCTACGAGCAGTACTTC CASSPAGSYEQYF
TRBD1 TRBJ2-7 . TRBV4-1 TGCGCCAGCAGCCCCGGGGACAGTGTGTGGTACTTC CASSPGDSVWYF
. TRBJ2-3 . TRBV7-4 TGTGCCAGCAGCGATGGGACCCTCTCCCCCCTTGGCACAGATACGCAGTATTTT CASSDGTLSPLGTDTQYF
TRBD1 TRBJ1-4 few TRBV28 TGTGCCAGCAGTTTAGGGACAGGGGTCGGGAATGAAAAACTGTTTTTT CASSLGTGVGNEKLFF
TRBD2 TRBJ2-1 . TRBV11-2 TGTGCCAGCAGCTTAGAGTTAGCGGGGGGTCTTAATGAGCAGTTCTTC CASSLELAGGLNEQFF
TRBD1 TRBJ1-5 . TRBV6-5 TGTGCCAGCAGTTATAGCCCCACAGGGGATGGTCAGCCCCAGCATTTT CASSYSPTGDGQPQHF
. TRBJ1-4 few TRBV7-2 TGTGCCAGCAGCCTCACACCGTTCACTAATGAAAAACTGTTTTTT CASSLTPFTNEKLFF
. TRBJ2-5 . TRBV10-3 TGTGCCATCAGTGAGTCAACGGGGGAGGAGACCCAGTACTTC CAISESTGEETQYF
. TRBJ1-1 . TRBV7-2 TGTGCCAGCAGCTTATCATGGGCGATGAACACTGAAGCTTTCTTT CASSLSWAMNTEAFF
TRBD1 TRBJ1-5 many TRBV12-3/TRBV12-4 TGTGCCAGCACCGTACTAGAGGGGGCAGGGCAGCCCCAGCATTTT CASTVLEGAGQPQHF
. TRBJ1-1 . TRBV28 TGTGCCAGCATTTCATCAGGCCTGAACACTGAAGCTTTCTTT CASISSGLNTEAFF
. TRBJ2-3 few TRBV12-3/TRBV12-4 TGTGCCAGCAGTCCTCTGGACTGGGATACGCAGTATTTT CASSPLDWDTQYF
. TRBJ1-4 medium-sized TRBV7-2 TGTGCCAGCAGCTTAGCAAGGGTGGAGGTTGAAAAACTGTTTTTT CASSLARVEVEKLFF
. TRBJ1-3 . TRBV12-3/TRBV12-4 TGTGCCAGCAGTTTTGGTAGGAGCCCTGGAAACACCATATATTTT CASSFGRSPGNTIYF